The clone carrying this TCR beta chain turned up a few times. These data are taken from a study of patients and donors after allogeneic stem cell transplantation. Per germline, CDR1 SQVTM and CDR2 ANQGSEA. The CDR3 extends over 13 amino acids. Trimming removed 4 bases at V and 2 bases at J, with 9 bases between. From the RT-PCR reads, TCRdb called clonotypes with MiXCR, one entry per CDR3 protein. The repertoire consists of around 200,000 distinct CDR3 sequences, with 35% to 45% occurring once and the leading ten covering 11%. The chain links TRBV29-1 to TRBJ1-5; D may be TRBD1 (5 bases). The sequenced material came from blood, either unsorted or a sorted T cell fraction (not recorded which). The TCR comes from a human donor who was either an allogeneic HSCT recipient or a stem cell or donor lymphocyte infusion donor (not recorded which). It is not recorded whose cells these are; they may come from a transplant donor. This CDR3 is CSVVETGNQPQHF. CDR3 DNA sequence: TGCAGCGTTGTCGAGACAGGCAATCAGCCCCAGCATTTT.